This T cell receptor (beta chain) was identified in a study of blood T cell repertoires in COVID-19. Study-wide background: COVID-19 samples, acute and convalescent, were from the United States, Italy and Spain. Sample material is recorded as cDNA or gDNA derived from T cells, B-cell-depleted T cells, or PBMCs.

TCRdb's table, derived via immunoSEQ multiplex PCR, lists solely in-frame clones and lacks some. The sample shows 270,000 or so clones, 85% of them seen only once. Trimming shortened V by 4 bases and J by 6 bases, and 12 bases separated the two germline ends. This CDR3 has 13 residues. CDR1 is KGHSH, CDR2 LQKENI, per germline. Material: peripheral blood. This chain links TRBV18 with TRBJ1-1, with a weak D call TRBD1 (6 bases). The sequence came from a human donor in a cohort sampled during active COVID-19. The CDR3: CASSLRGGSEAFF. The CDR3 nucleotides read TGTGCCAGCTCACTACGGGGGGGCTCTGAAGCTTTCTTT.